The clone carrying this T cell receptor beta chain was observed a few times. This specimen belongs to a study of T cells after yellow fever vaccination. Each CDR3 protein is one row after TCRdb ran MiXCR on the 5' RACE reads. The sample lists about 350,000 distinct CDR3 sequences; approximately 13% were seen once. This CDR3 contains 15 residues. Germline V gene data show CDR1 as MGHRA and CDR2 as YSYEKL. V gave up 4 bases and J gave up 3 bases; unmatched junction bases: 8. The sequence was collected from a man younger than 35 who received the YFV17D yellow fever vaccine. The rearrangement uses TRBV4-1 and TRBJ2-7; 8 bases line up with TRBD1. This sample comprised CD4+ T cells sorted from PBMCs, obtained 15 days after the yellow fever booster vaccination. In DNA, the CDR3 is TGCGCCAGCAGCCCTGGACAGGGACCTCGCTACGAGCAGTACTTC. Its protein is CASSPGQGPRYEQYF.